This record covers a single TCR beta chain. Its antigen is undetermined. The data are from a study of regulatory and conventional T cells in RAG deficiency. General study findings and limits: Shorter CDR3s in all patient subsets; >85% Treg-Tconv overlap in Omenn.

This CDR3 has 14 residues. Unmatched junction bases numbered 4, after V lost 1 base and J lost 8 bases. Germline-derived CDR1 and CDR2 are SNHLY and FYNNEI. The table came from immunoSEQ multiplex PCR; TCRdb's copy has only in-frame clones and leaves some out. The sample has 45,000 or so clones; around 90% are singletons. The sorted conventional CD4+ T cells were CD25-low and CD127-high, with genomic DNA sequenced. This sample also belongs to another study, concerning regulatory T cells. According to that study: The primer mix had 52 TRBV and 13 TRBJ primers. In patients, unique TRB V-J pairs were restricted and V/J usage skewed, especially in Tregs.

This TCR was recovered from a human donor in good health. The V gene is TRBV2, the J gene TRBJ1-4; TRBD1 matches 7 bases. Sequencing was performed on CD4+ effector T cells sorted from blood. DNA of the CDR3: TGTGCCAGCAGTGAAGAAGGGGGCGGAGAAAAACTGTTTTTT. This codes for CASSEEGGGEKLFF.